The clone carrying this T cell receptor (beta chain) was recorded a few times. What it binds is not known. The data were obtained in a study of T cell repertoires in cytomegalovirus infection. Trimming pared 4 bases from V and 6 bases from J, leaving 9 bases between. The CDR3 covers 12 residues. In germline, CDR1 is MNHGY, CDR2 SAAAGT. TCRdb redid the calling of the reads with MiXCR, one entry per CDR3 protein. The sample lists about 770,000 distinct CDR3 sequences; 25% to 35% were seen once. The sequence came from a human donor in good health (CMV status not recorded). Some clones in this sample may be carry-over from other donors' samples. This chain connects TRBV6-8 to TRBJ1-1; D gene uncertain. The specimen comprised cultured CD8+ T cells from PBMCs, sampled from culture after CMV antigen stimulation. The CDR3 spells CASSWTGAEAFF. CDR3 nucleotides: TGTGCCAGCAGTTGGACGGGAGCTGAAGCTTTCTTT.